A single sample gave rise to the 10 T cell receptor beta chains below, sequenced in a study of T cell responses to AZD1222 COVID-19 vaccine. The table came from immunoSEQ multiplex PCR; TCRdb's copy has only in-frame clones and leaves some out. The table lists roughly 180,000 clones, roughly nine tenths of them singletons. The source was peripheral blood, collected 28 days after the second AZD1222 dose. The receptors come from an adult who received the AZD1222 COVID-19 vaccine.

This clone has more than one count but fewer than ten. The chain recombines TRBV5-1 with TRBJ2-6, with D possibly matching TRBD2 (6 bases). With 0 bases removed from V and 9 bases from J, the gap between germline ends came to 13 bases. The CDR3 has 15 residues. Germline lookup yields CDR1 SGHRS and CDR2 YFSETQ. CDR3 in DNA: TGCGCCAGCAGCTTGGCCGGGGGAAACCTCAACGTCCTGACTTTC. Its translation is CASSLAGGNLNVLTF.

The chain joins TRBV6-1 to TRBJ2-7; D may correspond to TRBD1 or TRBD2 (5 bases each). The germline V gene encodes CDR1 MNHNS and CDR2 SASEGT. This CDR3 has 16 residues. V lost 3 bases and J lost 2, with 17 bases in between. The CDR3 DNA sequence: TGTGCCAGCAGTGACGGTATGGGAAGGGGACCCTACGAGCAGTACTTC. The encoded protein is CASSDGMGRGPYEQYF.

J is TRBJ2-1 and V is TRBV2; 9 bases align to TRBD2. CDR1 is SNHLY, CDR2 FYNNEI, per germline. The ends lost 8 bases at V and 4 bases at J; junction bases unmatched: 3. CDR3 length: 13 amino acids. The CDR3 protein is CASGLAGYNEQFF. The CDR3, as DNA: TGTGCCAGCGGGCTAGCGGGGTACAATGAGCAGTTCTTC.

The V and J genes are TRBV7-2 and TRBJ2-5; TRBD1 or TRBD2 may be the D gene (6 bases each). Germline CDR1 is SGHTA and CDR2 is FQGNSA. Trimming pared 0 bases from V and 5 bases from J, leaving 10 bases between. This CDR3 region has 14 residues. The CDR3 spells CASSLAGGRETQYF. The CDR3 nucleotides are TGTGCCAGCAGCTTAGCCGGGGGCCGTGAGACCCAGTACTTC.

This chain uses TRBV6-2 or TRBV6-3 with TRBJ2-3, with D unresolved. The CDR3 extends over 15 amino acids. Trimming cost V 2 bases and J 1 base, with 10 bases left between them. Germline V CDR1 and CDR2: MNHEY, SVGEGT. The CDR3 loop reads CASSYAVLRTDTQYF. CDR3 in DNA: TGTGCCAGCAGTTACGCGGTACTCCGCACAGATACGCAGTATTTT.

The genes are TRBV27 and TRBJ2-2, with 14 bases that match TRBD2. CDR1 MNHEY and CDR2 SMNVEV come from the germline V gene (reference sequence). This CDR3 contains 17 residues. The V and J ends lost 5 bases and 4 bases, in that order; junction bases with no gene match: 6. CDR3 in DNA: TGTGCCAGCAGTACCTACGGGACTAGCGGGGGCACCGGGGAGCTGTTTTTT. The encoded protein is CASSTYGTSGGTGELFF.

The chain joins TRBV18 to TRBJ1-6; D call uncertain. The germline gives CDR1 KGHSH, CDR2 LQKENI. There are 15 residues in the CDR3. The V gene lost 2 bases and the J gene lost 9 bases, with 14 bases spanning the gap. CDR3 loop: CASSPEGGGGSPLHF. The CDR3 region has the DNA TGTGCCAGCTCACCAGAGGGAGGAGGAGGTTCACCCCTCCACTTT.

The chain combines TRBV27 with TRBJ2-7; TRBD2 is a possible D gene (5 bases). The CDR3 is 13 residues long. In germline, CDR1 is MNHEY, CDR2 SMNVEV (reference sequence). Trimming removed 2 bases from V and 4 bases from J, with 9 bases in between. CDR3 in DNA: TGTGCCAGCAGTTTAGGCGGAGGATACGAGCAGTACTTC. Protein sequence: CASSLGGGYEQYF.

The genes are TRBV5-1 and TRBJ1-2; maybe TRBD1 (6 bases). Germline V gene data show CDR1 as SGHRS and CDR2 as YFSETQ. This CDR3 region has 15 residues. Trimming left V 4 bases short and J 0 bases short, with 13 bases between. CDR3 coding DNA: TGCGCCAGCAGCAACCGGGACACCTCTAACTATGGCTACACCTTC. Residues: CASSNRDTSNYGYTF.

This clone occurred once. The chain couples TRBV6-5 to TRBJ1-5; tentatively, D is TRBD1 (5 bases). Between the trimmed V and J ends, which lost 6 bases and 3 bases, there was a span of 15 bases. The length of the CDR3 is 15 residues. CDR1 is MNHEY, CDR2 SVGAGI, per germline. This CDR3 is CASRRDRSNNQPQHF. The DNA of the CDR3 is TGTGCCAGCAGGAGGGACCGCTCGAACAATCAGCCCCAGCATTTT.